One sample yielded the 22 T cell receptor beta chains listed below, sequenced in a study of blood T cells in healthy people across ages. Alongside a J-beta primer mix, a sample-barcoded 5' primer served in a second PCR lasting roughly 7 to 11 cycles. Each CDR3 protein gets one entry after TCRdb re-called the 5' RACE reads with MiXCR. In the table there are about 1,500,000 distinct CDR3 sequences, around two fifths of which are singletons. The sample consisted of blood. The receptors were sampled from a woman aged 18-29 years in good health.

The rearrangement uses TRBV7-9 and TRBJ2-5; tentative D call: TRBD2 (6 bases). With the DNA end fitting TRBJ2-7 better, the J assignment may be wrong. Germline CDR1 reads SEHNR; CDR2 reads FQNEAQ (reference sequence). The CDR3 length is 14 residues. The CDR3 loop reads CASSFLGGGYEQYF. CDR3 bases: TGTGCCAGCAGCTTTTTGGGAGGCGGCTACGAGCAGTACTTC.

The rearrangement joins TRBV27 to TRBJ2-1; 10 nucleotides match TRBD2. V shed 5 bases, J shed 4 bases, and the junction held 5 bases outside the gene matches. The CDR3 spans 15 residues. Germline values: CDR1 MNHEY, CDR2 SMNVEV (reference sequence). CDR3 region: CASSPERGGYNEQFF. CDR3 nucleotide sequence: TGTGCCAGCAGTCCTGAGCGGGGGGGATACAATGAGCAGTTCTTC.

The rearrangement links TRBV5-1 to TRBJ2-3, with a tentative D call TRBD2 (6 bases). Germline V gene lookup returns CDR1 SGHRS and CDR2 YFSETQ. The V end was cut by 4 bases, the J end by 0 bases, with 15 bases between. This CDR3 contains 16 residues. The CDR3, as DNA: TGCGCCAGCAGCCTGGGGACTGCTACTAGCACAGATACGCAGTATTTT. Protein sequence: CASSLGTATSTDTQYF.

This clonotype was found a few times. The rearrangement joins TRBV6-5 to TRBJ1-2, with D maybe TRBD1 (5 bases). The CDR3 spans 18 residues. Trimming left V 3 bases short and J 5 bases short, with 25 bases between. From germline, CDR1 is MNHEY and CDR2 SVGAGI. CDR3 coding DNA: TGTGCCAGCAGTTATCAGGGACCCCCCAGATTAGGGCGGTATGGCTACACCTTC. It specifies CASSYQGPPRLGRYGYTF.

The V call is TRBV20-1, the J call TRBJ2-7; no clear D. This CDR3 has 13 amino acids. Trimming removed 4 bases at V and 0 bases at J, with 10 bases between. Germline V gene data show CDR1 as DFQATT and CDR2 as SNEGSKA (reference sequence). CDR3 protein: CSATEGSSYEQYF. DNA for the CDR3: TGCAGTGCTACGGAAGGGTCCTCCTACGAGCAGTACTTC.

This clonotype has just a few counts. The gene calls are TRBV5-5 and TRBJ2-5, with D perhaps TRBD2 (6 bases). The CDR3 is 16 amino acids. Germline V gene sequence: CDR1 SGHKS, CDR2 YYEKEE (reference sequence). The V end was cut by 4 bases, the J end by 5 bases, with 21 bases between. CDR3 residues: CASSESGTVNAETQYF. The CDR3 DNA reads TGTGCCAGCAGCGAATCCGGGACTGTTAACGCGGAGACCCAGTACTTC. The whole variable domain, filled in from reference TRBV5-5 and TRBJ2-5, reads DAGVTQSPTHLIKTRGQQVTLRCSPISGHKSVSWYQQVLGQGPQFIFQYYEKEERGRGNFPDRFSARQFPNYSSELNVNALLLGDSALYLCASSESGTVNAETQYFGPGTRLLVL.

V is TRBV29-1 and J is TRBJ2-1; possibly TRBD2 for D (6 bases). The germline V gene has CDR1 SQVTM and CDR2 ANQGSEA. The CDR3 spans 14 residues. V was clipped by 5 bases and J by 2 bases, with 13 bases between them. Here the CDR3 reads CSVRGLLTYNEQFF. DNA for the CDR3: TGCAGCGTTCGGGGACTTTTGACCTACAATGAGCAGTTCTTC.

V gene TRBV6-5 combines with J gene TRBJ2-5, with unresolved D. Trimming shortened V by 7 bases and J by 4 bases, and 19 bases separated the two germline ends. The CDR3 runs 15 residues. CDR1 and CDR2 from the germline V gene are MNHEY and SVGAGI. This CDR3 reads CASKRYGGLLETQYF. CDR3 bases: TGTGCCAGCAAAAGATACGGCGGTTTATTAGAGACCCAGTACTTC.

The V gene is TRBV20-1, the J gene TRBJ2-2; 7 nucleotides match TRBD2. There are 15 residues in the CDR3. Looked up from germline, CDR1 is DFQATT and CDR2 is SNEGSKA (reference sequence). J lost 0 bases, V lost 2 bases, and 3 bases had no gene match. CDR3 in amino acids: CSARSAGANTGELFF. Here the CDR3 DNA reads TGCAGTGCTAGAAGCGCGGGGGCGAACACCGGGGAGCTGTTTTTT.

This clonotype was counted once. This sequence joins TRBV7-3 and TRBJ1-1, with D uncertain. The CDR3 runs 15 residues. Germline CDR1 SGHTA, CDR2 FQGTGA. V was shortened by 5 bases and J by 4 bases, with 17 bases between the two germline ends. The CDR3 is CASSPSPGLGTEAFF. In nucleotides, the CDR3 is TGTGCCAGCAGCCCAAGCCCGGGCTTGGGCACTGAAGCTTTCTTT.

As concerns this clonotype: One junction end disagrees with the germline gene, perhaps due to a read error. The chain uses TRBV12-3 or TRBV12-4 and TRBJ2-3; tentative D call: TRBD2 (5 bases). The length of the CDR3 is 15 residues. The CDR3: CASTAAGRSTDTEYF. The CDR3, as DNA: TGTGCCAGCACCGCTGCGGGTAGGAGCACAGATACGGAGTATTTT.

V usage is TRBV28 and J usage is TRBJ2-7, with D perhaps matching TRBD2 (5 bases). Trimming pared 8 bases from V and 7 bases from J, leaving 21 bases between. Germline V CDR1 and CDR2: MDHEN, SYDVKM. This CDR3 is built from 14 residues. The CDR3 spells CASGNTGERGEQYF. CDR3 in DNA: TGTGCCAGCGGAAACACCGGGGAACGGGGAGAGCAGTACTTC.

The CDR3 sequence: CASSYNHMTTGQETQYF. In nucleotides, the CDR3 is TGCGCCAGCAGCTACAACCACATGACGACAGGACAAGAGACCCAGTACTTC. J is TRBJ2-5 and V is TRBV5-1; D perhaps matches TRBD1 (6 bases). V was cut by 3 bases and J by 2 bases, with 20 bases left in between. The length of the CDR3 is 17 residues. The germline V gene encodes CDR1 SGHRS and CDR2 YFSETQ.

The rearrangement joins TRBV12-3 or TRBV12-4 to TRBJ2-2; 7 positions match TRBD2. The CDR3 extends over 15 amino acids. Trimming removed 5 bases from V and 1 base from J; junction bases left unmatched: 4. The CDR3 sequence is CASSERDWNTGELFF. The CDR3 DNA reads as TGTGCCAGCAGTGAGCGGGACTGGAACACCGGGGAGCTGTTTTTT.

The DNA for the CDR3 is TGTGCCAGCAGCTCGCCGAGCAGAGGAAACATTCAGTACTTC. Translating gives CASSSPSRGNIQYF. This sequence joins TRBV11-2 and TRBJ2-4; D is ambiguous. Trimming shortened V by 4 bases and J by 6 bases, and 13 bases separated the two germline ends. This CDR3 has 14 residues. CDR1 SGHAT and CDR2 FQNNGV come from the germline V gene. Variable domain in full (rest from reference TRBV11-2 and TRBJ2-4): EAGVAQSPRYKIIEKRQSVAFWCNPISGHATLYWYQQILGQGPKLLIQFQNNGVVDDSQLPKDRFSAERLKGVDSTLKIQPAKLEDSAVYLCASSSPSRGNIQYFGAGTRLSVL.

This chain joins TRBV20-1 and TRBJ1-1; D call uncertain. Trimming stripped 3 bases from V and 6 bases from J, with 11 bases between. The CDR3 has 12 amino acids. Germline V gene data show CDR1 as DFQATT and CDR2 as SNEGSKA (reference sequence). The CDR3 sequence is CSASPVDAEAFF. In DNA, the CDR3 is TGCAGTGCTAGCCCTGTGGACGCTGAAGCTTTCTTT.

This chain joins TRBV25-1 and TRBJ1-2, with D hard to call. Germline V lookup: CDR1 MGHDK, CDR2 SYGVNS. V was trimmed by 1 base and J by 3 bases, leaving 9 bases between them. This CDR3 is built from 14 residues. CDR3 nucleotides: TGTGCCAGCAGTGAATTAAACCGAGACTATGGCTACACCTTC. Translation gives CASSELNRDYGYTF.

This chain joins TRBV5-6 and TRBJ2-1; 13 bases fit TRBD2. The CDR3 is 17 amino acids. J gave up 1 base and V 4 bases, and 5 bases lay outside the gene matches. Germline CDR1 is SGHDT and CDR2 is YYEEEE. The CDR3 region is CASSGGLAGDSYNEQFF. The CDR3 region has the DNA TGTGCCAGCAGCGGCGGACTAGCGGGAGATTCCTACAATGAGCAGTTCTTC.

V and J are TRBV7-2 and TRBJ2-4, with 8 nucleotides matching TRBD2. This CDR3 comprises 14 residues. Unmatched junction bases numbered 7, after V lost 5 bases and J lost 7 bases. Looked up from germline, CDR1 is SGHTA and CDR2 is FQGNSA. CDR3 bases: TGTGCCAGCAGCGCCCCTAGGACTAGCAACATTCAGTACTTC. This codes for CASSAPRTSNIQYF.

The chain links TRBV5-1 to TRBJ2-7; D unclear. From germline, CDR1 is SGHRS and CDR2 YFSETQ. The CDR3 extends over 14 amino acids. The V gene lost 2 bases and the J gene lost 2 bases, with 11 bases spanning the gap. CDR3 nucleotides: TGCGCCAGCAGCTTAAAGGACGGAACCTACGAGCAGTACTTC. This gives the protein CASSLKDGTYEQYF.

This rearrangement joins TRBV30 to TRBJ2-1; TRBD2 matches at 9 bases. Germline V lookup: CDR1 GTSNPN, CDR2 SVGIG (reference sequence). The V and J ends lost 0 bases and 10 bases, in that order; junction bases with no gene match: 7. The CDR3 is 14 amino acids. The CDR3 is CAWSVLLAGREQFF. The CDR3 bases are TGTGCCTGGAGTGTACTCCTAGCGGGACGAGAGCAGTTCTTC.

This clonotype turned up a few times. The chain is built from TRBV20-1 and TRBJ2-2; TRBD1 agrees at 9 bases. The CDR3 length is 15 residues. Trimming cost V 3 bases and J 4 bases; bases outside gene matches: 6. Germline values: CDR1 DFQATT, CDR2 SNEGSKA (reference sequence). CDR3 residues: CSASPGTGITGELFF. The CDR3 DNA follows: TGCAGTGCTAGCCCCGGGACAGGGATCACCGGGGAGCTGTTTTTT.